This is a list of T cell receptor beta chains from one sample in a study of Ad26.COV2.S vaccination and SARS-CoV-2 variants. TCRdb keeps only in-frame clones here, not all; method: immunoSEQ multiplex PCR. The sample has around 400,000 clones, 90% seen once. The starting material was peripheral blood, obtained in a trial of Ad26.COV2.S vaccine versus placebo. Source of these receptors: a person aged 18 to 59 who received the Ad26.COV2.S COVID-19 vaccine or a placebo. Both conserved end residues are part of each CDR3. The D gene is left open where the match is weak. Rows may omit the clone size; those that give it use once, few, many or a size class.

CDR3 length,D gene,clone size,J gene,V gene,CDR3 protein,CDR3 DNA
12,.,many,TRBJ1-1,TRBV18,CASSPPASEAFF,TGTGCCAGCTCACCACCGGCGTCTGAAGCTTTCTTT
16,TRBD2,.,TRBJ2-7,TRBV7-8,CASSSKGLAVSGEQYF,TGTGCCAGCAGCTCTAAGGGACTAGCGGTTTCTGGAGAGCAGTACTTC
14,.,.,TRBJ1-6,TRBV27,CASSFGSQNSPLHF,TGTGCCAGCAGTTTCGGGTCTCAAAATTCACCCCTCCACTTT
14,TRBD1,.,TRBJ1-4,TRBV7-2,CASSPDREVEKLFF,TGTGCCAGCAGCCCGGACAGGGAAGTTGAAAAACTGTTTTTT
14,.,.,TRBJ1-2,TRBV6-5,CASSYGSLNYGYTF,TGTGCCAGCAGTTACGGCAGCCTCAACTATGGCTACACCTTC
14,.,.,TRBJ2-2,TRBV7-2,CASSLAFGSGELFF,TGTGCCAGCAGCTTAGCGTTTGGGTCCGGGGAGCTGTTTTTT
15,TRBD2,.,TRBJ2-7,TRBV7-2,CASGTGTSGHYEQYF,TGTGCCAGCGGCACCGGGACTAGCGGACACTACGAGCAGTACTTC
16,.,.,TRBJ2-1,TRBV7-7,CASSLKDLAPYNEQFF,TGTGCCAGCAGCTTAAAAGACCTCGCGCCCTACAATGAGCAGTTCTTC
15,TRBD2,.,TRBJ2-2,TRBV5-1,CASSLSGGRTGELFF,TGCGCCAGCAGCTTAAGCGGCGGGAGAACCGGGGAGCTGTTTTTT
17,.,.,TRBJ2-7,TRBV4-3,CASSQEIEGFRDYEQYF,TGCGCCAGCAGCCAAGAAATCGAAGGGTTCCGCGACTACGAGCAGTACTTC
14,.,.,TRBJ2-3,TRBV2,CASSETWSTDTQYF,TGTGCCAGCAGTGAAACTTGGAGCACAGATACGCAGTATTTT
14,.,.,TRBJ2-7,TRBV6-5,CASSYRRQGYEQYF,TGTGCCAGCAGTTACCGGCGGCAGGGCTACGAGCAGTACTTC